This TCR beta chain was retrieved from a study of CD8+CD57+ T cells in acquired aplastic anemia. About the study: Each DNA sample taken from sorted CD4+ and CD8+ cells came to about 3.2 ug on average. Reads per healthy sample averaged about 10.8 million (CD4+) and 11.0 million (CD8+).

Genomic DNA, serving as template, underwent TCR beta VDJ and CDR3 profiling. TCRdb reanalysed the reads using MiXCR and keeps one entry per CDR3 protein. The data show over 200,000 distinct CDR3 sequences, over 55% seen once. The CDR3 is 16 amino acids. V gave up 3 bases and J gave up 7 bases; unmatched junction bases: 17. Germline values: CDR1 DFQATT, CDR2 SNEGSKA (reference sequence). Study results and caveats: Controls did not differ significantly from patients in CD8+ Simpson's diversity.

A remark on this clonotype: The antigen is not known.

Sequenced sample: sorted CD4+, CD8+, or CD8+CD57+ T cells (not recorded which) from PBMCs. This TCR derives from a human donor in good health. J is TRBJ2-7 and V is TRBV20-1; 8 positions match TRBD1. The CDR3 region has the DNA TGCAGTGCTAGTAATCGAGGCGACAGGGGACTGTGGGAGCAGTACTTC. This translates into CSASNRGDRGLWEQYF.